This TCR beta chain was obtained from a study of OX40 agonist ivuxolimab in advanced cancers. Findings and limits, study-wide: Some patients who did not respond also had low normalized T-cell clonal expansion.

This clone has a handful of counts. Its antigen is as yet unknown. TCRdb's copy holds only in-frame clones and misses some; the assay was immunoSEQ multiplex PCR. The table records fewer than 110,000 clones, 85% to 95% of them present only once. The germline V gene encodes CDR1 ENHRY and CDR2 SYGVKD. The CDR3 length is 13 residues. Between the trimmed V and J ends, which lost 8 bases and 4 bases, there was a span of 11 bases. This rearrangement joins TRBV10-3 to TRBJ2-2; D not resolved. This clonotype originated in an adult with an advanced solid tumor such as melanoma, head and neck, liver or kidney cancer. The sample in question was CD4+ or CD8+ T cells sorted from blood, obtained in a trial of the OX40 agonist ivuxolimab. In DNA, the CDR3 is TGTGCCATCGGGCGGTCGGGCACCGGGGAGCTGTTTTTT. As protein: CAIGRSGTGELFF.